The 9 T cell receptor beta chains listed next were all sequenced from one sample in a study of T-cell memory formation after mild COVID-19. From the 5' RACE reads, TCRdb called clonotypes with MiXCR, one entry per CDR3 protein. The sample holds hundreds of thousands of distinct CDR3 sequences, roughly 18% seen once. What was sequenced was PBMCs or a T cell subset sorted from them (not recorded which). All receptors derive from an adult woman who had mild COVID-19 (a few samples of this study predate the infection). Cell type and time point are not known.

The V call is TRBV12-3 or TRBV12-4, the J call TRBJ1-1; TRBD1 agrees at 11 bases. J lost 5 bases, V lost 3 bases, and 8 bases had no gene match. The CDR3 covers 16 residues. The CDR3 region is CASSLRTGGFETEAFF. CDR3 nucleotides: TGTGCCAGCAGTTTGCGGACAGGGGGCTTTGAGACTGAAGCTTTCTTT.

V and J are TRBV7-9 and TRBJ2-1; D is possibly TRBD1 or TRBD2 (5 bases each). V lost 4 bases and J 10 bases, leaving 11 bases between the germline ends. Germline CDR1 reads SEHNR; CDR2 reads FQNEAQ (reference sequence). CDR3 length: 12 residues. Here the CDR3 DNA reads TGTGCCAGCAGCTCGGGGCCTGCGGAGCAGTTCTTC. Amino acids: CASSSGPAEQFF. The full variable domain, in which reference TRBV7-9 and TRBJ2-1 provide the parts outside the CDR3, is DTGVSQNPRHKITKRGQNVTFRCDPISEHNRLYWYRQTLGQGPEFLTYFQNEAQLEKSRLLSDRFSAERPKGSFSTLEIQRTEQGDSAMYLCASSSGPAEQFFGPGTRLTVL.

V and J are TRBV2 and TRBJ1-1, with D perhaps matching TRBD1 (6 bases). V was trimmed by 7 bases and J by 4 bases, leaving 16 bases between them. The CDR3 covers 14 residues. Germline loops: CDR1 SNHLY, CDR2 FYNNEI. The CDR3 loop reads CASIRGSGATEAFF. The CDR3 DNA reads TGTGCCAGCATCCGGGGCTCGGGGGCCACTGAAGCTTTCTTT.

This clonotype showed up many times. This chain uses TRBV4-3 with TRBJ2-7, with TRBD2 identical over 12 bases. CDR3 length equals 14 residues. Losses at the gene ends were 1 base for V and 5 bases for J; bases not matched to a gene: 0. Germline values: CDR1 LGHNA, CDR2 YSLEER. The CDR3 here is CASSQGLAGDEQYF. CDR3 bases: TGCGCCAGCAGCCAAGGACTAGCGGGAGACGAGCAGTACTTC.

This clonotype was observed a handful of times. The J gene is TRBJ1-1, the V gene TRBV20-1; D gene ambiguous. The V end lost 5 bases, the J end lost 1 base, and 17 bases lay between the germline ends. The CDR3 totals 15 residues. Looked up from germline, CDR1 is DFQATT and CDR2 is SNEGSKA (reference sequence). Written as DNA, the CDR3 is TGCAGTGCTTCCATGGCCGCGACCGGGAACACTGAAGCTTTCTTT. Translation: CSASMAATGNTEAFF.

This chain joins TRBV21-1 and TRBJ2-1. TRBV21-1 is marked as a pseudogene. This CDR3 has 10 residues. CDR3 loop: CASLPIWQFF. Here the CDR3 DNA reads TGTGCGAGTCTTCCCATTTGGCAGTTCTTC.

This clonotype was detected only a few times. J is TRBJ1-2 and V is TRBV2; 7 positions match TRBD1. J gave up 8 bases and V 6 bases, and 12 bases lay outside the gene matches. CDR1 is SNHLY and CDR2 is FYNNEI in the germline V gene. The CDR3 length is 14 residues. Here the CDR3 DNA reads TGTGCCAGCAGCTCGGGACAGCCTTATGGAGGCTACACCTTC. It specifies CASSSGQPYGGYTF.

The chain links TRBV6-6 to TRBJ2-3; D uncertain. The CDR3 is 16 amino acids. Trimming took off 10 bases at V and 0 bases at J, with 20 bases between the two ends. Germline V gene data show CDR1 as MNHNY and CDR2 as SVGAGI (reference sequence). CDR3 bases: TGTGCCAACAGCTCCCACGCGGCCACTAGCACAGATACGCAGTATTTT. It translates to CANSSHAATSTDTQYF.

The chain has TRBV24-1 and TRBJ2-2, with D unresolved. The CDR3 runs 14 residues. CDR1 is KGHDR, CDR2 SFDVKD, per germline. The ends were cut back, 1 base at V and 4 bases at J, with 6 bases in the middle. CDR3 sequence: CATSDLASTGELFF. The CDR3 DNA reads TGTGCCACCAGTGATTTAGCCAGCACCGGGGAGCTGTTTTTT.